The clone carrying this T cell receptor (beta chain) came up a few times. The antigen is undetermined. Scientists made TCR beta libraries using quantitative 5'-RACE with molecular barcodes. TCRdb re-called the 5' RACE reads with MiXCR, one entry per CDR3 protein. The table lists fewer than 650,000 distinct CDR3 sequences, 12% of them singletons, with 6.8% in the top ten. The CDR3 totals 13 residues. With 0 bases removed from V and 7 bases from J, the gap between germline ends came to 7 bases. Germline CDR1 reads SGHAT; CDR2 reads FQNNGV. These data belong to a study of CD8 T cells in ankylosing spondylitis. Findings of the study overall: Disease-linked clones bore a CD8+ phenotype and were relatively rare in peripheral blood. Earlier literature documents some of the motif variants in reactive arthritis synovial fluid and blood. Roughly 8 highly homologous variants made up a TCR beta motif that seemed to typify ankylosing spondylitis blood. Disease-linked clones reportedly concentrated significantly in matched ankylosing spondylitis synovial fluid.

This rearrangement joins TRBV11-2 to TRBJ1-5; D is unresolved. Sequenced input: blood, either unsorted or a sorted T cell fraction (not recorded which). The TCR originated in a male donor with ankylosing spondylitis. CDR3 in DNA: TGTGCCAGCAGCTTAGATTTCGCGCAGCCCCAGCATTTT. Translation: CASSLDFAQPQHF.